This T cell receptor beta chain was identified in a study of blood T cell repertoires in COVID-19. In the study overall: Acute-phase and convalescent COVID-19 samples originated in the United States, Italy and Spain. PBMCs, B-cell-depleted T cells, or T cells provided the cDNA or gDNA that made up the material.

V shed 0 bases, J shed 4 bases, and the junction held 5 bases outside the gene matches. There are 16 residues in the CDR3. CDR1 WNHNN and CDR2 SYGVQD come from the germline V gene (reference sequence). Original processing methods: Amplification with reference gene primers provided the estimates of nucleated cell counts. Profiled with immunoSEQ multiplex PCR; TCRdb holds only in-frame clones, not every one. The D gene and trimming were derived from the DNA, and the V and J assignments and clone size from that table. The sample carries about 120,000 clones, approximately 82% recorded once. The genes are TRBV10-1 and TRBJ2-3; 9 bases are a match to TRBD2. The sequence derives from a man in his sixties with acute or convalescent COVID-19. The specimen sequenced was peripheral blood. The CDR3 region is CASSESRGRASDTQYF. The CDR3 DNA is TGCGCCAGCAGTGAGTCTCGCGGGAGGGCCTCAGATACGCAGTATTTT.